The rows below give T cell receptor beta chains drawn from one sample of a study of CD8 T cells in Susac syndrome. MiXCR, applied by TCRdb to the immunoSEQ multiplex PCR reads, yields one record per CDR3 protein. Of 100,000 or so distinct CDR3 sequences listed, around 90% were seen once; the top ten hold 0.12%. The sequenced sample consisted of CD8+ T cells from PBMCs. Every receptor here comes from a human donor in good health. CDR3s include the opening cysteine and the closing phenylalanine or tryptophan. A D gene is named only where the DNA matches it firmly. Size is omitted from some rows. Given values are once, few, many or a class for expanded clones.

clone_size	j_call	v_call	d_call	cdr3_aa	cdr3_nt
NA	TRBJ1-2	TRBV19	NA	CASSIPQGRGYGYTF	TGTGCCAGTAGTATTCCTCAGGGGCGAGGCTATGGCTACACCTTC
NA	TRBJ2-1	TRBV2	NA	CASSARTVAYNEQFF	TGTGCCAGCAGTGCAAGGACGGTGGCCTACAATGAGCAGTTCTTC
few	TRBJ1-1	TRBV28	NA	CASRHRAEAFF	TGTGCCAGCAGGCACAGGGCTGAAGCTTTCTTT
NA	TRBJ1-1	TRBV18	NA	CASSPLDRNTEAFF	TGTGCCAGCTCACCGCTGGACAGGAACACTGAAGCTTTCTTT
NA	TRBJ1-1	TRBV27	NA	CASSQKIVASPAEAFF	TGTGCCAGCAGTCAAAAAATAGTAGCATCCCCCGCTGAAGCTTTCTTT
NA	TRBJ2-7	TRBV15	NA	CATSSYGSSYEQYF	TGTGCCACCAGCAGTTACGGGTCCTCCTACGAGCAGTACTTC
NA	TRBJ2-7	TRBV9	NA	CASSIGQRTYEQYF	TGTGCCAGCAGCATCGGACAGCGTACCTACGAGCAGTACTTC
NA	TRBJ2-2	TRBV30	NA	CAWKIVAAGTGELFF	NA
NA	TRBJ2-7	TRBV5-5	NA	CASREAGISYEQYF	TGTGCCAGCAGGGAGGCGGGGATTTCCTACGAGCAGTACTTC
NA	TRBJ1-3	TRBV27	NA	CASSSNRVSGNTIYF	TGTGCCAGCAGTTCCAACAGGGTCTCTGGAAACACCATATATTTT
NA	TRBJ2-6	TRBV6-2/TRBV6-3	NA	CASWARGLSGANVLTF	TGTGCCAGCTGGGCCCGGGGGTTGTCTGGGGCCAACGTCCTGACTTTC
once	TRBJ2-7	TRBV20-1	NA	CSASTPGGYEQYF	TGCAGTGCTAGTACCCCTGGGGGTTACGAGCAGTACTTC
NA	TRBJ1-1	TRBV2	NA	CASSEKGPTYTEAFF	TGTGCCAGCAGTGAAAAAGGGCCCACTTACACTGAAGCTTTCTTT
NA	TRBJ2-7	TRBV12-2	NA	CASRFPPGGSGQYF	TGTGCAAGTCGCTTTCCCCCAGGGGGCTCTGGGCAGTACTTC
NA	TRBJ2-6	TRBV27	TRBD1	CASSLRTGLGNVLTF	TGTGCCAGCAGTCTCAGGACAGGGTTAGGCAACGTCCTGACTTTC
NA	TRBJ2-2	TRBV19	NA	CASNLGGFTGELFF	TGTGCCAGTAATTTGGGCGGATTCACCGGGGAGCTGTTTTTT
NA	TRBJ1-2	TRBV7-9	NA	CASTPREGVYGYTF	TGTGCCAGCACCCCCCGGGAGGGAGTCTATGGCTACACCTTC
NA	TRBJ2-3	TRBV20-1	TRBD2	CSARDPGGPREDTQYF	TGCAGTGCTAGAGATCCGGGGGGACCCCGGGAAGATACGCAGTATTTT
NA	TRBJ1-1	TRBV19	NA	CASSISDGLNTEAFF	TGTGCCAGTAGTATCTCGGACGGGTTGAACACTGAAGCTTTCTTT
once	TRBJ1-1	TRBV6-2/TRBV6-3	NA	CASRPTDTEAFF	TGTGCCAGCAGACCGACAGACACTGAAGCTTTCTTT
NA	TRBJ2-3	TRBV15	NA	CATSRVADTQYF	TGTGCCACCAGCAGAGTTGCAGATACGCAGTATTTT
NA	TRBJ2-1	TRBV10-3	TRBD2	CAMSGDYMYNEQFF	TGTGCCATGTCGGGGGACTATATGTACAATGAGCAGTTCTTC
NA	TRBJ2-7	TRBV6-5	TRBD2	CASSGRLAGSYEQYF	TGTGCCAGCAGTGGACGACTAGCGGGGTCCTACGAGCAGTACTTC
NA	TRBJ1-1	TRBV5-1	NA	CASSLSPVTNTEAFF	TGCGCCAGCAGCTTGTCTCCAGTAACGAACACTGAAGCTTTCTTT
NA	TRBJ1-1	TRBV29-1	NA	CSVESVNTEAFF	TGCAGCGTTGAGTCTGTGAACACTGAAGCTTTCTTT
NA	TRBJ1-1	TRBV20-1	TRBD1	CSVRGRTGNAEAFF	TGCAGTGTTAGAGGTCGGACAGGGAATGCTGAAGCTTTCTTT
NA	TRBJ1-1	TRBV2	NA	CATISTEAFF	TGTGCCACCATAAGCACTGAAGCTTTCTTT
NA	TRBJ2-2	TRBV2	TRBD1	CASRRGQGSSVGELFF	TGTGCCAGCCGTAGGGGACAGGGGAGTTCGGTTGGGGAGCTGTTTTTT
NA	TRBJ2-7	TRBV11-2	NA	CASSLFGGEQYF	TGTGCCAGCAGCTTATTCGGGGGCGAGCAGTACTTC
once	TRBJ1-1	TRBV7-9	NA	CASSLGGRSNTEAFF	TGTGCCAGCAGCTTGGGGGGCAGGTCGAACACTGAAGCTTTCTTT
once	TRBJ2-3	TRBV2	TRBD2	CASSDRLAGTDTQYF	TGTGCCAGCAGTGACAGACTAGCGGGCACAGATACGCAGTATTTT
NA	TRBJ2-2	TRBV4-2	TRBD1	CASSPRDRGTGELFF	TGTGCCAGCAGCCCCCGGGACAGGGGGACCGGGGAGCTGTTTTTT
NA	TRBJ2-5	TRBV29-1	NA	CSVESGFGETQYF	TGCAGCGTTGAATCGGGGTTCGGAGAGACCCAGTACTTC
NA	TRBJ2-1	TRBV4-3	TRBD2	CASSQRASSGSDPSYNEQFF	TGCGCCAGCAGCCAACGGGCATCTAGCGGGAGCGACCCCTCCTACAATGAGCAGTTCTTC
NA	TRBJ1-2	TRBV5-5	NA	CASSSHREGWGYTF	TGTGCCAGCAGCTCCCACAGGGAGGGATGGGGCTACACCTTC
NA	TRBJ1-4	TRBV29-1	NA	CSFRSEGSEKLFF	TGCAGCTTCCGGTCCGAAGGTAGTGAAAAACTGTTTTTT
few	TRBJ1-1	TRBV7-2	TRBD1	CASSLDTGGFAEAFF	TGTGCCAGCAGCCTCGATACAGGGGGCTTCGCTGAAGCTTTCTTT
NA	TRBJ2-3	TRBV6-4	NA	CASSVGSADTQYF	TGTGCCAGCAGTGTTGGGTCCGCAGATACGCAGTATTTT
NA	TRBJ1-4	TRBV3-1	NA	CASRRTAGTNEKLFF	TGTGCCAGCAGACGGACAGCTGGAACTAATGAAAAACTGTTTTTT
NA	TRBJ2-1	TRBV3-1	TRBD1	CASSVVAGQGNNEQFF	TGTGCCAGCAGCGTGGTGGCGGGACAGGGGAACAATGAGCAGTTCTTC
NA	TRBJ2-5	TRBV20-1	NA	CSARSTTYQETQYF	TGCAGTGCTAGATCGACTACCTATCAAGAGACCCAGTACTTC
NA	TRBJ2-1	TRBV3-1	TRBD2	CASSRGGGEQFF	TGTGCCAGCAGCCGGGGGGGAGGTGAGCAGTTCTTC
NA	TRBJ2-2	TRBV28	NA	CASSLNYLTGELFF	TGTGCCAGCAGTCTTAACTACCTCACCGGGGAGCTGTTTTTT
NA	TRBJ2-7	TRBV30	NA	CACKTYETTYEQYF	TGTGCCTGCAAAACTTACGAGACGACCTACGAGCAGTACTTC
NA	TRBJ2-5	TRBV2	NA	CASTRTQQETQYF	TGTGCCAGCACGCGTACTCAACAAGAGACCCAGTACTTC
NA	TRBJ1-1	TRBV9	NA	CASSVGTGMNTEAFF	TGTGCCAGCAGCGTAGGGACGGGAATGAACACTGAAGCTTTCTTT
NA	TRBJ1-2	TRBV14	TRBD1	CASSQEGTGFWSGYTF	TGTGCCAGCAGCCAAGAGGGGACAGGGTTCTGGAGCGGCTACACCTTC
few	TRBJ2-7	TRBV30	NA	CAWSVVTYEQYF	TGTGCCTGGAGTGTCGTAACCTACGAGCAGTACTTC